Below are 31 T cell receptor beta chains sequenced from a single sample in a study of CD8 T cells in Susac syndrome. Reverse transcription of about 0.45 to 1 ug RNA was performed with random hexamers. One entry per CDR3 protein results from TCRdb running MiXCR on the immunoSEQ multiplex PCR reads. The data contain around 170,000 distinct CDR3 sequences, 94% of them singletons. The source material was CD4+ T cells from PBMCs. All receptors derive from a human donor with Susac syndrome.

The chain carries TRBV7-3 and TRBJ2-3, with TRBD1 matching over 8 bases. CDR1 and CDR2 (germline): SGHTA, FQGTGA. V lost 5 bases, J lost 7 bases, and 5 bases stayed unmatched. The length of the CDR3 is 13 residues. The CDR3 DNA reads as TGTGCCAGCAGCGCGGCAGGGGGCAATACGCAGTATTTT. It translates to CASSAAGGNTQYF.

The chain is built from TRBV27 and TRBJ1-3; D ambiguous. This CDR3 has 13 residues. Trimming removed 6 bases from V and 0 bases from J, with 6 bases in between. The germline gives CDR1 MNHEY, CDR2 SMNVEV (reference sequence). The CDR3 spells CASRVLSGNTIYF. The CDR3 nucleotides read TGTGCCAGCAGGGTCCTCTCTGGAAACACCATATATTTT.

For the CDR3, the DNA is TGTGCCAGCAGCACACCGGGACGGACAAGCTATGGCTACACCTTC. This codes for CASSTPGRTSYGYTF. The genes are TRBV5-4 and TRBJ1-2; possibly TRBD1 for D (5 bases). The germline V gene has CDR1 SGHNT and CDR2 YYREEE (reference sequence). This CDR3 spans 15 amino acids. Trimming shortened V by 4 bases and J by 4 bases, and 17 bases separated the two germline ends.

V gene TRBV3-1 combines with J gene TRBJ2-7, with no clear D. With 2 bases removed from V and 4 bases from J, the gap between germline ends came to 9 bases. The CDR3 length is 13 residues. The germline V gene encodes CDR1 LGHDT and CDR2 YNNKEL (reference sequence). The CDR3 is CASSQRVRYEQYF. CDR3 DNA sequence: TGTGCCAGCAGCCAACGGGTTCGGTACGAGCAGTACTTC.

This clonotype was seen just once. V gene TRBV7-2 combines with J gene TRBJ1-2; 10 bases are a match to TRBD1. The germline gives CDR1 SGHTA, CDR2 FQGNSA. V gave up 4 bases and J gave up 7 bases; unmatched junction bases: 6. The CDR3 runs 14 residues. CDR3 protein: CASSSRDRGFGYTF. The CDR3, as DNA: TGTGCCAGCAGCTCCCGGGACAGGGGTTTTGGCTACACCTTC.

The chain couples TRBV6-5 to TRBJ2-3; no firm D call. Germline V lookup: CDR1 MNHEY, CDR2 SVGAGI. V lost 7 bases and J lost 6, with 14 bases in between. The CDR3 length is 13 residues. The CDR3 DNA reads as TGTGCCAGCACCTTACCAGGTTCGGATACGCAGTATTTT. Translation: CASTLPGSDTQYF.

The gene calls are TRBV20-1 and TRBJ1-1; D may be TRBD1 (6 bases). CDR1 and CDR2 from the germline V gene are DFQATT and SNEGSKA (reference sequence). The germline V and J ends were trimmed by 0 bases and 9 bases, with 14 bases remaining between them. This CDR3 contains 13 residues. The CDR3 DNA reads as TGCAGTGCTAGAGACCAAAACGACAGGAAAGCTTTCTTT. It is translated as CSARDQNDRKAFF.

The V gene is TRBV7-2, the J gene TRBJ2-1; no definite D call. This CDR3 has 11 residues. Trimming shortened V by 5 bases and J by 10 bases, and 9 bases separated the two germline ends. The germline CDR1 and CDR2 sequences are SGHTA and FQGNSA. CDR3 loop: CASSRITEQFF. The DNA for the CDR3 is TGTGCCAGCAGCCGGATTACCGAGCAGTTCTTC. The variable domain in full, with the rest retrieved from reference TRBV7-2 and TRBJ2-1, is GAGVSQSPSNKVTEKGKDVELRCDPISGHTALYWYRQSLGQGLEFLIYFQGNSAPDKSGLPSDRFSAERTGGSVSTLTIQRTQQEDSAVYLCASSRITEQFFGPGTRLTVL.

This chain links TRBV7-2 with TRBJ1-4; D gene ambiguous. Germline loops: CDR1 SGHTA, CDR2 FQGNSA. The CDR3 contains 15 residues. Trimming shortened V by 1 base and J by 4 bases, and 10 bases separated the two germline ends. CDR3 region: CASSLVEGNNEKLFF. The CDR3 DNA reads TGTGCCAGCAGCTTAGTAGAAGGGAATAATGAAAAACTGTTTTTT. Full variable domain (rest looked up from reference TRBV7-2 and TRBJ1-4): GAGVSQSPSNKVTEKGKDVELRCDPISGHTALYWYRQSLGQGLEFLIYFQGNSAPDKSGLPSDRFSAERTGGSVSTLTIQRTQQEDSAVYLCASSLVEGNNEKLFFGSGTQLSVL.

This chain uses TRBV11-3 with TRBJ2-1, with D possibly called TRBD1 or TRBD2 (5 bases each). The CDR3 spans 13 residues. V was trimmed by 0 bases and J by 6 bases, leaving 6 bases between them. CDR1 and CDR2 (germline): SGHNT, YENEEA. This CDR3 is CASSLEGVNEQFF. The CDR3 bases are TGTGCCAGCAGCTTAGAGGGGGTCAATGAGCAGTTCTTC.

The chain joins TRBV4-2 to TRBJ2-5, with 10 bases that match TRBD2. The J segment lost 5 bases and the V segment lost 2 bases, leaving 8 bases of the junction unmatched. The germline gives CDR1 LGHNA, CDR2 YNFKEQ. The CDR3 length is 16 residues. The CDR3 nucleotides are TGTGCCAGCAGCCAAAGGAGCGGGGGGGTACGGGAGACCCAGTACTTC. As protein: CASSQRSGGVRETQYF.

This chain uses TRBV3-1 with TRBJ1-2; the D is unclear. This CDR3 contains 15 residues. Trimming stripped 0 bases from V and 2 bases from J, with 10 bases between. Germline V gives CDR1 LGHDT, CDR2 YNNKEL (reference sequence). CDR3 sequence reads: CASSQDWQQNYGYTF. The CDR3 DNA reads TGTGCCAGCAGCCAAGATTGGCAACAGAACTATGGCTACACCTTC.

In DNA form, the CDR3 reads TGTGCCAGCTCACCACCGTCCGGGGGGCAGTACTACGAGCAGTACTTC. As protein: CASSPPSGGQYYEQYF. This chain links TRBV18 with TRBJ2-7; possible D gene TRBD2, 7 bases. In germline, CDR1 is KGHSH, CDR2 LQKENI. V lost 0 bases, J lost 3 bases, and 15 bases lay in between. This CDR3 has 16 residues. The full variable domain, completed using reference TRBV18 and TRBJ2-7, is NAGVMQNPRHLVRRRGQEARLRCSPMKGHSHVYWYRQLPEEGLKFMVYLQKENIIDESGMPKERFSAEFPKEGPSILRIQQVVRGDSAAYFCASSPPSGGQYYEQYFGPGTRLTVT.

DNA of the CDR3: TGTGCCAGCAGTTACTCGACCGGGAGAGGTGGCTACACCTTC. Its translation: CASSYSTGRGGYTF. The chain uses TRBV6-5 and TRBJ1-2, with no clear D. The CDR3 totals 14 residues. V shed 0 bases and J shed 7 bases, with 12 bases lying between them. Germline V lookup: CDR1 MNHEY, CDR2 SVGAGI.

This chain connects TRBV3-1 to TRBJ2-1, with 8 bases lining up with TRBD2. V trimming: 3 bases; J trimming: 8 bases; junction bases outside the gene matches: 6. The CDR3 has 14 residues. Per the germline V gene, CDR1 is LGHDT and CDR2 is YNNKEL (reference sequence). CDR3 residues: CASSHWTSLDEQFF. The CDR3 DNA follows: TGTGCCAGCAGCCACTGGACTAGCCTCGATGAGCAGTTCTTC.

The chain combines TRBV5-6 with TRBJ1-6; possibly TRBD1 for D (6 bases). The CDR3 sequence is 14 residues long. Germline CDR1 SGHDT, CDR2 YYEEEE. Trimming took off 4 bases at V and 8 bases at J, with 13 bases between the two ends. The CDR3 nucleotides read TGTGCCAGCAGCCCTGTACAGGGAGATTCACCCCTCCACTTT. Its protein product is CASSPVQGDSPLHF.

The CDR3 region has the DNA TGTGCCAGCAAAGCGGGGTACACAGATACGCAGTATTTT. Translation gives CASKAGYTDTQYF. The J gene is TRBJ2-3, the V gene TRBV27; 7 positions match TRBD2. Germline V gives CDR1 MNHEY, CDR2 SMNVEV (reference sequence). The V segment lost 7 bases and the J segment 2 bases; nucleotides outside the gene matches: 3. This CDR3 region has 13 residues.

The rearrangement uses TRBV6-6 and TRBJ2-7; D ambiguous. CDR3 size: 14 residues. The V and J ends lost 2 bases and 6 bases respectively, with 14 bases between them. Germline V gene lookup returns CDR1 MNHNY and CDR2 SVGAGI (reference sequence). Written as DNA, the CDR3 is TGTGCCAGCAGTTACACGGCCTGGCTAGGCGAGCAGTACTTC. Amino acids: CASSYTAWLGEQYF.

The CDR3 protein is CASSQTGLAGGQTQYF. CDR3 in DNA: TGTGCCAGCAGCCAAACGGGACTAGCGGGGGGACAGACCCAGTACTTC. This chain joins TRBV4-2 and TRBJ2-5; 15 positions agree with TRBD2. V lost 2 bases to trimming and J lost 6 bases; unmatched junction nucleotides: 4. The germline gives CDR1 LGHNA, CDR2 YNFKEQ. The CDR3 runs 16 residues.

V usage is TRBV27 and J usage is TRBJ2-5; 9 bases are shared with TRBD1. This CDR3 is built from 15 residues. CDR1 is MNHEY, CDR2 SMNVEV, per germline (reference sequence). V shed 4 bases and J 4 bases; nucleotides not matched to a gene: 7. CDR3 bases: TGTGCCAGCAGTTCGGGACAGGGCCTCATAGAGACCCAGTACTTC. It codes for CASSSGQGLIETQYF.

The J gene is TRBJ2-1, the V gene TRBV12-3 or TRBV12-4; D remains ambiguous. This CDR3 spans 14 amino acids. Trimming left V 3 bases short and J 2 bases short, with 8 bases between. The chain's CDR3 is CASSFQVAYNEQFF. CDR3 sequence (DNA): TGTGCCAGCAGTTTTCAGGTGGCCTACAATGAGCAGTTCTTC.

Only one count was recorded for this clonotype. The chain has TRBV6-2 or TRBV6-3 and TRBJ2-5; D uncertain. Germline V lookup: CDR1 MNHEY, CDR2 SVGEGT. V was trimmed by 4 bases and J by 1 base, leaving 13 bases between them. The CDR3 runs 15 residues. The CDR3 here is CASSFLGQTQETQYF. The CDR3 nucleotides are TGTGCCAGCAGTTTCCTCGGGCAGACCCAAGAGACCCAGTACTTC.

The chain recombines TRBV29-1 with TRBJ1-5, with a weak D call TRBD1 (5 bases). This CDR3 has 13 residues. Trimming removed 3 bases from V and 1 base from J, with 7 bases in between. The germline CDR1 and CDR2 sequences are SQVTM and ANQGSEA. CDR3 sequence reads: CSVDGGSNQPQHF. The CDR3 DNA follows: TGCAGCGTTGACGGGGGGAGCAATCAGCCCCAGCATTTT.

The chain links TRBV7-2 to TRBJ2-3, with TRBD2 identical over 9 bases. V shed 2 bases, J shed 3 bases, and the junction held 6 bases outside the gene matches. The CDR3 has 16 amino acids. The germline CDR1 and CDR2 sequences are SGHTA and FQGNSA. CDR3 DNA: TGTGCCAGCAGCTTATCGGCGGGGGGGCCGACAGATACGCAGTATTTT. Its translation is CASSLSAGGPTDTQYF. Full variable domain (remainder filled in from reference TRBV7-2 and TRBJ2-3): GAGVSQSPSNKVTEKGKDVELRCDPISGHTALYWYRQSLGQGLEFLIYFQGNSAPDKSGLPSDRFSAERTGGSVSTLTIQRTQQEDSAVYLCASSLSAGGPTDTQYFGPGTRLTVL.

The CDR3 region is CASSLQGGEGETQYF. CDR3 DNA sequence: TGCGCCAGCAGCTTACAGGGAGGTGAAGGAGAGACCCAGTACTTC. J is TRBJ2-5 and V is TRBV10-1, with D perhaps being TRBD1 or TRBD2 (6 bases each). The CDR3 contains 15 residues. Trimming took 6 bases from V and 4 from J, leaving 18 bases between them. Looked up from germline, CDR1 is WNHNN and CDR2 is SYGVQD (reference sequence).

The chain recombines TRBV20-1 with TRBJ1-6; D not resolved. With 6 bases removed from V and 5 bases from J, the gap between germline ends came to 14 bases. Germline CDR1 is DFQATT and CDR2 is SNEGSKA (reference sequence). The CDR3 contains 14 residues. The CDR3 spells CSAATGGDNSPLHF. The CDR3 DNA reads TGCAGTGCCGCCACTGGCGGGGATAATTCACCCCTCCACTTT.

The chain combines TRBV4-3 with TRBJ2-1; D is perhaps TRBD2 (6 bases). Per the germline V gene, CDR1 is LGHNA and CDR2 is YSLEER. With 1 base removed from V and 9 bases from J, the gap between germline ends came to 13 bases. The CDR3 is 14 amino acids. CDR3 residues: CASSQVKGRGEQFF. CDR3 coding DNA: TGCGCCAGCAGCCAAGTAAAGGGGCGGGGTGAGCAGTTCTTC.

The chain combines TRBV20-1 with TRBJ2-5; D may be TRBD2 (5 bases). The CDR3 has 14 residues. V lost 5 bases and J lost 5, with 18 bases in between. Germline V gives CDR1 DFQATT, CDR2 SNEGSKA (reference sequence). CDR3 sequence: CSASAASKVETQYF. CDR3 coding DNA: TGCAGTGCTTCAGCTGCTAGCAAGGTGGAGACCCAGTACTTC.

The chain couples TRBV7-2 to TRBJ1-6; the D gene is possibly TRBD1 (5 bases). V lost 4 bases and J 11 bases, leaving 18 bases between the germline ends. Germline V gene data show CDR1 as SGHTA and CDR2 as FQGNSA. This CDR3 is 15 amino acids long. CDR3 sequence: CASSSGGYGLAPLHF. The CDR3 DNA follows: TGTGCCAGCAGCTCCGGGGGGTACGGATTAGCACCCCTCCACTTT.

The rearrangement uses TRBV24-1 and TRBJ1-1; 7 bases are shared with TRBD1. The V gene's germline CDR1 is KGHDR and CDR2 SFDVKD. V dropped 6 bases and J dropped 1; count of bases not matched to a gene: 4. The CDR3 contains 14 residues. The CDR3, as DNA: TGTGCCACCAGTTTCACAGGGGAGAACACTGAAGCTTTCTTT. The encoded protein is CATSFTGENTEAFF.

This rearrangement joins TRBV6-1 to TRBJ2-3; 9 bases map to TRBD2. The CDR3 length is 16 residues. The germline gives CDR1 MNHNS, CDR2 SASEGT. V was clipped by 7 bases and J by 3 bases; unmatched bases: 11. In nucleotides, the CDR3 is TGTGCCAGCACTGGCGGGGGTAGCGGGGGTACAGATACGCAGTATTTT. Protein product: CASTGGGSGGTDTQYF.